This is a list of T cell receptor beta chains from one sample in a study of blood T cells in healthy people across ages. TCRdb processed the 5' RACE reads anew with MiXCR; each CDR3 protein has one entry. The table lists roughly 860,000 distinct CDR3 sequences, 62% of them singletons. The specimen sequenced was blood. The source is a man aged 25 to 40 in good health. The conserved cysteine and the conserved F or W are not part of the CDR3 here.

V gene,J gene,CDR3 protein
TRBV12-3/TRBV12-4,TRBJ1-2,ASRATGIYGYT
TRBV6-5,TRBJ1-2,ASSEQDYGYT
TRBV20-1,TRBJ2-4,SARGQGVMAKNIQY
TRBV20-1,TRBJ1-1,SARAGGENTEAF
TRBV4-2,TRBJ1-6,ASSQAEATNSPLH
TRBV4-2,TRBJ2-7,ASSQDGAESYEQY
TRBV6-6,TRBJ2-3,ASSRGQGSTDTQY
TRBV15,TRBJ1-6,ATSREVRQGNSPLH
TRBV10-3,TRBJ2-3,AIRRGSTDTQY
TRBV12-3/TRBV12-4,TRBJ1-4,ASSRKVVLGEKLF
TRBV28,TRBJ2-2,ASRRSGDTGELF
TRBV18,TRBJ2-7,ASSPMMHQRNSFYEQY
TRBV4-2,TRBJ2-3,ASSQVRATGGIDTQY
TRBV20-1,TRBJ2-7,SARGTGVGSYEQY
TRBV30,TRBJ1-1,AWSEGVPNTEAF
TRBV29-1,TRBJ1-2,SVRGGYGYT
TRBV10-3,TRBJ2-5,AISKGREGETQY
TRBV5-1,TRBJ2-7,ASSFPGNSYEQY
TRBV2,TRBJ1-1,ASTFSRTGGGNTEAF
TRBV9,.,ASSVVGGNYEQY
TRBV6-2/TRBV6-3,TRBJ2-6,ASSQGSGANVLT
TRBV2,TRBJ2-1,ASRPGQEWNEQF
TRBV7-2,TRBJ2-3,ASSSNSDTQY
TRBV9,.,ASSVEGVQTYEQY
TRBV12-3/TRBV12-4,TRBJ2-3,ASSPRTGNADTQY
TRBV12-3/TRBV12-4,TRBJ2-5,ASSNAGGGSSSTQY
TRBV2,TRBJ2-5,ASSPSGQRQETQY
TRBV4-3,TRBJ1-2,ASSQTSPPNYGYT
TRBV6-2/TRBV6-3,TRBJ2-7,ATAPFEGYEQY
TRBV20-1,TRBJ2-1,SAPTEGPTYNEQF
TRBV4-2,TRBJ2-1,ASSQEAAGGPDEQF
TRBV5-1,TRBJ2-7,ASSQTLGATYEQY